This is a list of T cell receptor beta chains from one sample in a study of blood T cells in healthy people across ages. MiXCR was run by TCRdb on the 5' RACE reads, yielding one entry per CDR3 protein. The data contain approximately 810,000 distinct CDR3 sequences, 29% of them singletons. The source material was blood. The source of these receptors is a woman of 80 years or more in good health. Both conserved end residues are part of each CDR3. Each record gives: J gene, clone size, V gene, D gene, CDR3 protein, CDR3 DNA. D genes are given only for firm matches. Clone size is stated in some rows and not others, as once, few, many or a class when expanded.

J: TRBJ2-1
size: few
V: TRBV5-1
D: TRBD1
CDR3: CASRSGDRGYNEQFF
DNA: TGCGCCAGCAGGTCGGGGGACAGGGGGTACAATGAGCAGTTCTTC

J: TRBJ1-2
size: NA
V: TRBV11-2
D: NA
CDR3: CASSTGTNYGYTF
DNA: TGTGCCAGCAGCACCGGGACAAATTATGGCTACACCTTC

J: TRBJ1-1
size: NA
V: TRBV20-1
D: NA
CDR3: CSARGDFKAFF
DNA: TGCAGTGCTAGGGGGGACTTTAAAGCTTTCTTT

J: TRBJ1-6
size: few
V: TRBV7-2
D: NA
CDR3: CASSRDTRNSPLHF
DNA: TGTGCCAGCAGCCGGGACACTAGGAATTCACCCCTCCACTTT

J: TRBJ1-2
size: NA
V: TRBV20-1
D: TRBD1
CDR3: CSAFPTGGKGYTF
DNA: TGCAGTGCTTTCCCGACAGGGGGAAAGGGCTACACCTTC

J: TRBJ1-4
size: few
V: TRBV20-1
D: TRBD1
CDR3: CSARTGQGFATNEKLFF
DNA: TGCAGTGCTAGGACGGGACAGGGTTTTGCAACTAATGAAAAACTGTTTTTT

J: TRBJ2-7
size: many
V: TRBV5-1
D: TRBD1
CDR3: CASRVGTDYEQYF
DNA: TGCGCCAGCAGAGTCGGGACAGATTACGAGCAGTACTTC

J: TRBJ1-1
size: many
V: TRBV5-1
D: NA
CDR3: CASSLEQPNTEAFF
DNA: TGCGCCAGCAGCTTGGAACAGCCGAACACTGAAGCTTTCTTT

J: TRBJ2-3
size: NA
V: TRBV25-1
D: NA
CDR3: CASATSTDTQYF
DNA: TGTGCCAGCGCTACTAGCACAGATACGCAGTATTTT

J: TRBJ1-5
size: few
V: TRBV7-2
D: NA
CDR3: CASSRKGGSNQPQHF
DNA: TGTGCCAGCAGCCGCAAAGGGGGGAGCAATCAGCCCCAGCATTTT

J: TRBJ2-3
size: many
V: TRBV3-1
D: TRBD2
CDR3: CASSSTSGGALTDTQYF
DNA: TGTGCCAGCAGTTCTACTAGCGGGGGGGCCCTCACAGATACGCAGTATTTT

J: TRBJ1-6
size: few
V: TRBV5-1
D: TRBD1
CDR3: CASSLNAGGRGSPLHF
DNA: TGCGCCAGCAGCTTGAACGCAGGGGGTCGGGGTTCACCCCTCCACTTT

J: TRBJ1-5
size: NA
V: TRBV6-1
D: NA
CDR3: CASSGRQRTNSNQPQHF
DNA: TGTGCCAGCAGTGGGAGACAGAGGACTAATAGCAATCAGCCCCAGCATTTT

J: TRBJ1-2
size: NA
V: TRBV11-3
D: NA
CDR3: CASSSVSYSGLNYGYTF
DNA: TGTGCCAGCAGCTCGGTATCTTACAGTGGGTTGAACTATGGCTACACCTTC

J: TRBJ2-3
size: NA
V: TRBV5-1
D: TRBD2
CDR3: CASSLDGGGASTDTQYF
DNA: TGCGCCAGCAGCTTAGATGGCGGGGGTGCTAGCACAGATACGCAGTATTTT

J: TRBJ2-3
size: many
V: TRBV6-2/TRBV6-3
D: NA
CDR3: CASIGSGRSSTDTQYF
DNA: TGTGCCAGCATCGGGAGCGGGCGGTCTAGCACAGATACGCAGTATTTT

J: TRBJ2-5
size: many
V: TRBV7-2
D: TRBD2
CDR3: CASSFQRGQETQYF
DNA: TGTGCCAGCAGCTTCCAGCGGGGCCAAGAGACCCAGTACTTC

J: TRBJ2-5
size: NA
V: TRBV7-9
D: NA
CDR3: CASSYKTEYQETQYF
DNA: TGTGCCAGCAGCTATAAGACTGAGTACCAAGAGACCCAGTACTTC

J: TRBJ2-3
size: NA
V: TRBV12-3/TRBV12-4
D: TRBD2
CDR3: CASSFRRGGTDTEYF
DNA: TGTGCCAGCAGTTTTAGGCGGGGGGGCACAGATACGGAGTATTTT

J: TRBJ2-5
size: many
V: TRBV5-1
D: TRBD2
CDR3: CASSLSTSGGTLETQYF
DNA: TGCGCCAGCAGCTTGTCGACTAGCGGGGGGACTTTAGAGACCCAGTACTTC

J: TRBJ1-2
size: many
V: TRBV2
D: NA
CDR3: CASSPGLGYGYTF
DNA: TGTGCCAGCAGTCCAGGGTTGGGCTATGGCTACACCTTC

J: TRBJ2-7
size: few
V: TRBV5-5
D: TRBD1
CDR3: CASSLASGGVNYEQYF
DNA: TGTGCCAGCAGCTTGGCCTCAGGGGGCGTCAACTACGAGCAGTACTTC

J: TRBJ2-7
size: many
V: TRBV12-3/TRBV12-4
D: NA
CDR3: CASSSPQNSYEQYF
DNA: TGTGCCAGCAGTTCGCCACAGAATTCCTACGAGCAGTACTTC

J: TRBJ2-1
size: many
V: TRBV12-3/TRBV12-4
D: TRBD2
CDR3: CASSTPPVSGVVGHNEQFF
DNA: TGTGCCAGCAGCACCCCGCCGGTTAGCGGGGTGGTGGGACACAATGAGCAGTTCTTC

J: TRBJ1-2
size: many
V: TRBV5-5
D: TRBD1
CDR3: CASSPGTGTPNYGYTF
DNA: TGTGCCAGCAGCCCGGGGACAGGGACCCCCAACTATGGCTACACCTTC

J: TRBJ1-4
size: few
V: TRBV10-1
D: NA
CDR3: CASSEGGGKLFF
DNA: TGCGCCAGCAGTGAAGGTGGAGGAAAACTGTTTTTT

J: TRBJ1-2
size: NA
V: TRBV29-1
D: NA
CDR3: CSVVSRGSGGYTF
DNA: TGCAGCGTTGTCTCTCGGGGGTCGGGTGGCTACACCTTC

J: TRBJ1-2
size: NA
V: TRBV30
D: TRBD1
CDR3: CAFDREASGYTF
DNA: TGTGCCTTCGACAGGGAAGCAAGTGGCTACACCTTC

J: TRBJ1-2
size: NA
V: TRBV6-1
D: NA
CDR3: CASSPSYAGYTF
DNA: TGTGCCAGCAGCCCGTCCTACGCCGGCTACACCTTC

J: TRBJ2-6
size: many
V: TRBV7-9
D: NA
CDR3: CASSLAQGSGANVLTF
DNA: TGTGCCAGCAGCCTGGCCCAGGGTAGCGGGGCCAACGTCCTGACTTTC

J: TRBJ2-3
size: many
V: TRBV18
D: NA
CDR3: CASSPGSTSDTQYF
DNA: TGTGCCAGCTCACCGGGATCCACTTCGGATACGCAGTATTTT

J: TRBJ1-2
size: NA
V: TRBV7-2
D: NA
CDR3: CASSLGRGTYGCTF
DNA: TGTGCCAGCAGCTTAGGTCGGGGAACCTATGGCTGCACCTTC

J: TRBJ2-1
size: NA
V: TRBV7-2
D: TRBD2
CDR3: CASSPLTSALGNEQFF
DNA: TGTGCCAGCAGCCCCCTTACTAGCGCCCTAGGGAATGAGCAGTTCTTC

J: TRBJ2-1
size: many
V: TRBV3-1
D: TRBD2
CDR3: CASRGKKLAGGNEQFF
DNA: TGTGCCAGCCGGGGCAAAAAACTAGCGGGGGGCAATGAGCAGTTCTTC

J: TRBJ2-5
size: NA
V: TRBV2
D: NA
CDR3: CASSLAEGSQETQYF
DNA: TGTGCCAGCAGTCTGGCGGAGGGATCCCAAGAGACCCAGTACTTC

J: TRBJ1-6
size: NA
V: TRBV5-1
D: TRBD1
CDR3: CASSLVLQGSGSPLHF
DNA: TGCGCCAGCAGCTTGGTTCTACAGGGGTCCGGGTCACCCCTCCACTTT

J: TRBJ1-1
size: NA
V: TRBV6-4
D: NA
CDR3: CASSDSLGIFF
DNA: TGTGCCAGCAGTGACTCGTTAGGTATTTTCTTT

J: TRBJ1-4
size: many
V: TRBV16
D: NA
CDR3: CASTSYSDEKLFF
DNA: TGTGCCAGCACCTCATACAGTGATGAAAAACTGTTTTTT

J: TRBJ2-7
size: NA
V: TRBV11-2
D: TRBD1
CDR3: CASSSGQVLDEQYF
DNA: TGTGCCAGCAGCTCGGGACAGGTTTTAGACGAGCAGTACTTC

J: TRBJ2-7
size: few
V: TRBV21-1
D: NA
CDR3: CASSNRTSGPSSYNEQYF
DNA: TGTGCCAGCAGCAATCGGACTAGCGGGCCCAGCTCCTACAATGAGCAGTACTTC

J: TRBJ1-2
size: few
V: TRBV7-9
D: NA
CDR3: CAGLPPDGYTF
DNA: TGTGCCGGACTTCCGCCTGATGGCTACACCTTC

J: TRBJ2-3
size: few
V: TRBV7-2
D: TRBD2
CDR3: CASSLGLAGAPPTDTQYF
DNA: TGTGCCAGCAGCTTAGGACTAGCGGGGGCCCCCCCCACAGATACGCAGTATTTT

J: TRBJ2-5
size: many
V: TRBV5-1
D: NA
CDR3: CASSTGAHQETQYF
DNA: TGCGCCAGCAGCACTGGTGCTCACCAAGAGACCCAGTACTTC

J: TRBJ2-1
size: many
V: TRBV6-5
D: NA
CDR3: CASSYATYNEQFF
DNA: TGTGCCAGCAGTTACGCTACCTACAATGAGCAGTTCTTC

J: TRBJ2-1
size: many
V: TRBV7-2
D: NA
CDR3: CASSLGMSSYNEQFF
DNA: TGTGCCAGCAGCTTAGGCATGAGCTCCTACAATGAGCAGTTCTTC

J: TRBJ2-3
size: NA
V: TRBV18
D: NA
CDR3: CASSREGQSRDTQYF
DNA: TGTGCCAGCTCACGGGAGGGACAATCGAGAGATACGCAGTATTTT

J: TRBJ2-5
size: NA
V: TRBV6-2/TRBV6-3
D: NA
CDR3: CASSAAETQYF
DNA: TGTGCCAGCAGTGCGGCCGAGACCCAGTACTTC

J: TRBJ2-3
size: many
V: TRBV28
D: NA
CDR3: CASSWAGSSNTQYF
DNA: TGTGCCAGCAGTTGGGCGGGGTCCTCTAATACGCAGTATTTT

J: TRBJ2-1
size: few
V: TRBV4-2
D: NA
CDR3: CASSQEATNRDNEQFF
DNA: TGTGCCAGCAGCCAAGAGGCGACTAACCGGGACAATGAGCAGTTCTTC

J: TRBJ2-7
size: many
V: TRBV6-2/TRBV6-3
D: NA
CDR3: CASSYSIGGSYEQYF
DNA: TGTGCCAGCAGTTACTCGATCGGGGGCAGTTACGAGCAGTACTTC

J: TRBJ2-5
size: few
V: TRBV18
D: TRBD2
CDR3: CASSPQAGGQETQYF
DNA: TGTGCCAGCTCACCACAAGCGGGGGGGCAAGAGACCCAGTACTTC

J: TRBJ2-5
size: many
V: TRBV25-1
D: TRBD2
CDR3: CASSGPGGSQETQYF
DNA: TGTGCCAGCAGTGGACCGGGGGGAAGCCAAGAGACCCAGTACTTC

J: TRBJ2-1
size: NA
V: TRBV19
D: NA
CDR3: CASSDRRYNEQFF
DNA: TGTGCCAGTAGTGATAGGCGGTACAATGAGCAGTTCTTC

J: TRBJ1-1
size: NA
V: TRBV11-3
D: NA
CDR3: CASSSAYGKNTEAFF
DNA: TGTGCCAGCAGTTCAGCTTATGGGAAGAACACTGAAGCTTTCTTT

J: TRBJ2-3
size: NA
V: TRBV12-3/TRBV12-4
D: NA
CDR3: CASSQYRARTDTEYF
DNA: TGTGCCAGCAGTCAATACAGGGCGAGAACAGATACGGAATATTTT